This T cell receptor beta chain was sequenced for a study of T cell repertoires in aging, cancer and after chemotherapy. Notes on the study in general: In healthy donors, age-related TCR diversity loss mainly reflected lost richness. In each cancer cohort, median generation probability increased across chemotherapy, suggesting thymic output rebounded. Untreated cancer patients had significantly lower blood TCR diversity than age-matched healthy donors. Thymic emigration or peripheral T cell expansion may be impaired by lymphoid organ infiltration in hematological cancer.

Peripheral blood genomic DNA, not sorted cells or RNA, was the template. This clonotype ranks as medium-sized (0.01 to 0.1%). Its antigen is unknown. A mixed TRB-A/B primer pool amplified rearranged TRB by multiplex touch-down PCR. From the multiplex PCR reads, TCRdb called clonotypes with MiXCR, one entry per CDR3 protein. The sample shows about 6,000 distinct CDR3 sequences, under 40% of them seen only once. Sequenced: blood. This receptor was obtained from a human donor with a blood cancer.

CDR3 in amino acids: CASRPSGSTRHEQYF. The DNA for the CDR3 is TGTGCCAGTAGACCTAGCGGGAGTACTCGCCACGAGCAGTACTTC. The V gene is TRBV19, the J gene TRBJ2-7; 10 bases match TRBD2. This CDR3 contains 15 residues. V lost 6 bases, J lost 5 bases, and 10 bases stayed unmatched. From germline, CDR1 is LNHDA and CDR2 SQIVND (reference sequence).